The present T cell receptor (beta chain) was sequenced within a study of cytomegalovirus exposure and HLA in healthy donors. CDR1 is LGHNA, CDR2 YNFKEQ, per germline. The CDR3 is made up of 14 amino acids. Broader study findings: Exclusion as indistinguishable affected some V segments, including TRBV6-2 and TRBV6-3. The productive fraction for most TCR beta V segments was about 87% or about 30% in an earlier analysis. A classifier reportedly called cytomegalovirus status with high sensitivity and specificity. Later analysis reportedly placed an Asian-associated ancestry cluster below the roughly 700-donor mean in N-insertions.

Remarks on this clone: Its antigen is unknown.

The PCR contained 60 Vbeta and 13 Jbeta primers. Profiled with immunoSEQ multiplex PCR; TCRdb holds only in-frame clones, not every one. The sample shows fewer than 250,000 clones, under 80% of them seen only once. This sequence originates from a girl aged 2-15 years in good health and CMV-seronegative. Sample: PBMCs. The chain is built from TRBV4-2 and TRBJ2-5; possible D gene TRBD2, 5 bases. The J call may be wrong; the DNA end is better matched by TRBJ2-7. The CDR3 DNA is TGTGCCAGCAGCCACGGAGCGGAATCCTACGAGCAGTACTTC. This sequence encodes CASSHGAESYEQYF.